What follows is one T cell receptor (beta chain) and its context. The antigen remains undetermined. TCR beta CDR3 regions were amplified from RNA transcripts. Carried out on the TCR CDR3, a first-round RT-PCR used the HTBI primer set. TCRdb passed the multiplex PCR reads through MiXCR, listing each CDR3 protein once. The data contain about 700,000 distinct CDR3 sequences, around 15% of them singletons. These data originate in a study of T cells in Graves' hyperthyroidism and ophthalmopathy. The study, taken as a whole, reports: Ophthalmopathy was separated from stable hyperthyroidism by a 13 V-J model.

Patients with uncontrolled infections, other autoimmune diseases, pregnancy or lactation were excluded. Diagnoses rested on clinical symptoms, serum thyroxine and TRAb, thyroid ultrasound and orbital computed tomography. The CDR3 covers 16 residues. V lost 5 bases, J lost 1 base, and 15 bases lay in between. Looked up from germline, CDR1 is SGHTA and CDR2 is FQGNSA. The sequence derives from a young woman with Graves' hyperthyroidism. V gene TRBV7-2 combines with J gene TRBJ2-4; D may be TRBD2 (6 bases). The sample comprised blood. DNA of the CDR3: TGTGCCAGCAGCGCCCTTCCCGCGGGGGCCAAAAACATTCAGTACTTC. Translating it yields CASSALPAGAKNIQYF.